This TCR beta chain was identified in a study of siplizumab effects on memory and regulatory T cells. Measured with immunoSEQ multiplex PCR; TCRdb has only the in-frame clones, and not every one. This repertoire shows around 110,000 clones, less than 95% found once; its top ten account for under 2%. The CDR3 has 13 amino acids. Germline V gene sequence: CDR1 LNHDA, CDR2 SQIVND (reference sequence). Trimming removed 8 bases from V and 4 bases from J; junction bases left unmatched: 4. What was sequenced was non-Treg CD4+ T cells sorted from blood. This TCR derives from a human donor in good health. The chain links TRBV19 to TRBJ2-5; 10 bases are a match to TRBD2. The CDR3 sequence is CASSPSGRETQYF. CDR3 DNA sequence: TGTGCCAGTTCCCCTAGCGGGAGAGAGACCCAGTACTTC. Together with reference TRBV19 and TRBJ2-5, the CDR3 gives the full variable domain: DGGITQSPKYLFRKEGQNVTLSCEQNLNHDAMYWYRQDPGQGLRLIYYSQIVNDFQKGDIAEGYSVSREKKESFPLTVTSAQKNPTAFYLCASSPSGRETQYFGPGTRLLVL.